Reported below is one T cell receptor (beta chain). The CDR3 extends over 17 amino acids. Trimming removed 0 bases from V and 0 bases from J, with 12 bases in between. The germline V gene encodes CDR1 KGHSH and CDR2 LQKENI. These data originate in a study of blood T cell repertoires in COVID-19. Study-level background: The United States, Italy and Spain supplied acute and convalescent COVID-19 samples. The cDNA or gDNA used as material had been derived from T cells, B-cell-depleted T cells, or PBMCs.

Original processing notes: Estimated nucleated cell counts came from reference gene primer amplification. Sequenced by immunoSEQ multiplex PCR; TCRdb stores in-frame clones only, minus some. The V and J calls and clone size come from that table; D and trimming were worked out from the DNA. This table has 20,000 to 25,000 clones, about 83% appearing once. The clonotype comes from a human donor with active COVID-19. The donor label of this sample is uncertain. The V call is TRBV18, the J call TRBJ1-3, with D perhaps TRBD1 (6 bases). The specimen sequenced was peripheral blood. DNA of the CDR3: TGTGCCAGCTCACCACCGGGGACACCCATCTCTGGAAACACCATATATTTT. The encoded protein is CASSPPGTPISGNTIYF.